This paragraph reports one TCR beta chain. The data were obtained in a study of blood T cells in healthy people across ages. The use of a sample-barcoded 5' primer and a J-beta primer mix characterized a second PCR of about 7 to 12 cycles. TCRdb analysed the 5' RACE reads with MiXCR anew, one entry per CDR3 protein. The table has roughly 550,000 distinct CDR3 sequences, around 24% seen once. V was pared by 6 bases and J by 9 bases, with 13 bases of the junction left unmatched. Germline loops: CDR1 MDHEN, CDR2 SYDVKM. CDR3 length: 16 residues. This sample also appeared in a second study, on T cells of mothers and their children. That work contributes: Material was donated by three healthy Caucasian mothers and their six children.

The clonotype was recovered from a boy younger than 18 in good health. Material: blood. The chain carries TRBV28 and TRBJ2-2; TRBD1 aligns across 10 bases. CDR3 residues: CASRPNRQGARRELFF. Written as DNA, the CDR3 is TGTGCCAGCAGACCGAACAGACAGGGGGCCCGCCGGGAGCTGTTTTTT.